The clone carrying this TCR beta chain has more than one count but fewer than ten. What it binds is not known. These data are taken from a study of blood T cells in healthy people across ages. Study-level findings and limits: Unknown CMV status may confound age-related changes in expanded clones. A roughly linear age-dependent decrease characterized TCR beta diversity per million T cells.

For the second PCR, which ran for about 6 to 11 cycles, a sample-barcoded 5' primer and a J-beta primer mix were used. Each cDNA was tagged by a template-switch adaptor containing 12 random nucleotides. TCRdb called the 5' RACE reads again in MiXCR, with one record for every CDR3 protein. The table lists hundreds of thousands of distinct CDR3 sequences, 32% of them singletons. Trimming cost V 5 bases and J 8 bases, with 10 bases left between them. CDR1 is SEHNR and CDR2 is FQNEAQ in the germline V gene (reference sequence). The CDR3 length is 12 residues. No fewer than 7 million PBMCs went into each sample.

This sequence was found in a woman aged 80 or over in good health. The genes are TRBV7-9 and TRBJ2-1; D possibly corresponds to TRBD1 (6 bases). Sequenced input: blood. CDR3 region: CASSPEGDEQFF. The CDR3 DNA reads TGTGCCAGCAGCCCCGAGGGGGATGAGCAGTTCTTC.